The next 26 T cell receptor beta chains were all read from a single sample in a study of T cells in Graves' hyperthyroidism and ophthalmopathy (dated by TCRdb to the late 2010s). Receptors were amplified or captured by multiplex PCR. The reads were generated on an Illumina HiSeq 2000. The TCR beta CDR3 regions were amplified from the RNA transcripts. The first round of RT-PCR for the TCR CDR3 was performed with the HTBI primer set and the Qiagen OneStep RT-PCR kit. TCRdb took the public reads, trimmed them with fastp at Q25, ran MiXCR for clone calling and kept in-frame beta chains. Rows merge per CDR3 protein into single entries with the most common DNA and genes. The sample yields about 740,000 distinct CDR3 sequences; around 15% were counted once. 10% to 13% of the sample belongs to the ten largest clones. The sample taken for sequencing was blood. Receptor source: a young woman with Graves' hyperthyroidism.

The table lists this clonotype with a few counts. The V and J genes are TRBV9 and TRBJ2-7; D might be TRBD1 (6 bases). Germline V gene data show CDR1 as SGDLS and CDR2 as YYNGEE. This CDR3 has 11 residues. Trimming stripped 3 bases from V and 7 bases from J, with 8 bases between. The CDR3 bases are TGTGCCAGCAGCGGCCAGGGGGAGCAGTACTTC. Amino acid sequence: CASSGQGEQYF. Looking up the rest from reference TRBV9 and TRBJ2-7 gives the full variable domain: DSGVTQTPKHLITATGQRVTLRCSPRSGDLSVYWYQQSLDQGLQFLIQYYNGEERAKGNILERFSAQQFPDLHSELNLSSLELGDSALYFCASSGQGEQYFGPGTRLTVT.

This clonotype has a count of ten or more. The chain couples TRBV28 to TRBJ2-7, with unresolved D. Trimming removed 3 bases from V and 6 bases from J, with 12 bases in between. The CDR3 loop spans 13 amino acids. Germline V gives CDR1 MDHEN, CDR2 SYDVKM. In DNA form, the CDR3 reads TGTGCCAGCAGTTTCAGTTTGACGGGCGAGCAGTACTTC. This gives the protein CASSFSLTGEQYF.

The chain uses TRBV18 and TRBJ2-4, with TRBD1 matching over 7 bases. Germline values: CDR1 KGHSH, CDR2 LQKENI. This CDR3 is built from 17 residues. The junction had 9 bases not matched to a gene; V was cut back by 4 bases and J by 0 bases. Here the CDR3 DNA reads TGTGCCAGCTCACGGACGGGACAGTACCTAGCCAAAAACATTCAGTACTTC. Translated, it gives CASSRTGQYLAKNIQYF.

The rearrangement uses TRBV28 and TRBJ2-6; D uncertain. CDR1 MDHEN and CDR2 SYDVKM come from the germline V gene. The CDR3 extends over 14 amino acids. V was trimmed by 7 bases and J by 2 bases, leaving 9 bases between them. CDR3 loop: CASISGAGANVLTF. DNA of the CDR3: TGTGCCAGCATCTCTGGGGCTGGGGCCAACGTCCTGACTTTC.

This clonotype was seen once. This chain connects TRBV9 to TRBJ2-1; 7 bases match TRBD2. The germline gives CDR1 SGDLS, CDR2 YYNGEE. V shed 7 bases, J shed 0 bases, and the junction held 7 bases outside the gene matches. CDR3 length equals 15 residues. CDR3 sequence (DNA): TGTGCCAGCGATCTCAGCGGGGACTCCTACAATGAGCAGTTCTTC. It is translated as CASDLSGDSYNEQFF.

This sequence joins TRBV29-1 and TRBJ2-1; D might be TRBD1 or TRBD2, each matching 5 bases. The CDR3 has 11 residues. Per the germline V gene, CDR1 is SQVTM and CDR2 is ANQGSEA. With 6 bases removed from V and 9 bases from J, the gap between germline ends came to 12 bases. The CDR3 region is CSVGEPGEQFF. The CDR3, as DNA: TGCAGCGTGGGGGAACCGGGTGAGCAGTTCTTC.

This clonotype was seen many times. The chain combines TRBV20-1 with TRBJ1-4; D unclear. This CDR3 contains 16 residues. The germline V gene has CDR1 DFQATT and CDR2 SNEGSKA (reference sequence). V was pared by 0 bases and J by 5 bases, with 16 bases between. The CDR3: CSARDTWGDTNEKLFF. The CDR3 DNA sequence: TGCAGTGCTAGAGACACGTGGGGAGACACGAATGAAAAACTGTTTTTT.

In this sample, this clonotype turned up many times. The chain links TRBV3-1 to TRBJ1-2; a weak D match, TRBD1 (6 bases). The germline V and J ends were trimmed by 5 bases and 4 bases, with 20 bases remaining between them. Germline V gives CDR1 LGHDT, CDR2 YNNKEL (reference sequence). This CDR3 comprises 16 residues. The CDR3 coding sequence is TGTGCCAGCAGCTCCTACCCAGGGGCACGGGCCTATGGCTACACCTTC. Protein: CASSSYPGARAYGYTF.

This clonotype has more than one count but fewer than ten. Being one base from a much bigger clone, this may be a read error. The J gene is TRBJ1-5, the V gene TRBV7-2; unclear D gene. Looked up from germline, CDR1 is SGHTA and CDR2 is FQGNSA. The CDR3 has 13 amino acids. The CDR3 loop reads CVSSADSNQPQHF. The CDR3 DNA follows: TGTGTCAGCAGCGCGGACAGCAATCAGCCCCAGCATTTT.

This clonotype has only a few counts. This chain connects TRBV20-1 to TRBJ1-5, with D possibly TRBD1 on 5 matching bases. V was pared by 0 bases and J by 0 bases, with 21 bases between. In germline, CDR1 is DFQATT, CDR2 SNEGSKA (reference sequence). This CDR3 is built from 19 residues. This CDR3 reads CSARDHLRRGPYSNQPQHF. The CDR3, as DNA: TGCAGTGCTAGAGATCATCTAAGAAGGGGCCCGTATAGCAATCAGCCCCAGCATTTT.

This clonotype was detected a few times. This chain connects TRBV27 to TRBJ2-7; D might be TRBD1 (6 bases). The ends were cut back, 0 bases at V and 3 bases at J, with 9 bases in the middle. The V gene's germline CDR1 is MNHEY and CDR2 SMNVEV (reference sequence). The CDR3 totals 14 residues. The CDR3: CASSLSSRGYEQYF. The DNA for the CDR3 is TGTGCCAGCAGTTTATCTTCCAGGGGCTACGAGCAGTACTTC.

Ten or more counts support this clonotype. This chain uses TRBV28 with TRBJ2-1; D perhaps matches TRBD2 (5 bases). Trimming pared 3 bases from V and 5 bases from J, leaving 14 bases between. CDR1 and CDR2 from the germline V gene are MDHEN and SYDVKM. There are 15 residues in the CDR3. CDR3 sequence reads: CASSFNGIWDNEQFF. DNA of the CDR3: TGTGCCAGCAGTTTCAACGGGATTTGGGACAATGAGCAGTTCTTC.

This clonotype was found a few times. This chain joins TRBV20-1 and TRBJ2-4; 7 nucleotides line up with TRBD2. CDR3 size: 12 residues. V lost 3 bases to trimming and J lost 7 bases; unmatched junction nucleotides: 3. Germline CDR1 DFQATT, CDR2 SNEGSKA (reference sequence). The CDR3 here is CSARRGGNIQYF. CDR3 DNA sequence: TGCAGTGCTAGGCGGGGAGGGAACATTCAGTACTTC.

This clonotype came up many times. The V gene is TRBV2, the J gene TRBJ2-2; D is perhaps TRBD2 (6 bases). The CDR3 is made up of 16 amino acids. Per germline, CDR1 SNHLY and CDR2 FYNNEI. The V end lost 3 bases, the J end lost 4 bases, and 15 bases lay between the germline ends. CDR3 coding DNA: TGTGCCAGCAGTGACGTGGATAGCGGCTTCACCGGGGAGCTGTTTTTT. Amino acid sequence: CASSDVDSGFTGELFF.

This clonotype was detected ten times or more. This CDR3 reads CSSGPSRHYEQYF. CDR3 nucleotide sequence: TGTTCTAGCGGGCCCTCTCGTCACTACGAGCAGTACTTC. The chain joins TRBV3-1 to TRBJ2-7, with TRBD2 identical over 8 bases. The CDR3 is 13 amino acids. Germline V gene sequence: CDR1 LGHDT, CDR2 YNNKEL (reference sequence).

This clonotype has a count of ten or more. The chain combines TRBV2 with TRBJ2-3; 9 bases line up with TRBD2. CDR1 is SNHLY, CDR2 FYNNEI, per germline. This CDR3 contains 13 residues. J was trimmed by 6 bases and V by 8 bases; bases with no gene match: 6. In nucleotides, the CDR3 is TGTGCCAGCGGGGCGGGAGGGTCTGATACGCAGTATTTT. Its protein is CASGAGGSDTQYF.

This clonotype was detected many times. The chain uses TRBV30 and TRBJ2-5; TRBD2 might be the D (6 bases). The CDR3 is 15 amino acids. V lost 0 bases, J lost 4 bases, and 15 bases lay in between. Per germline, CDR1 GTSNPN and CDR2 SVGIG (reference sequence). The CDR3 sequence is CAWSVDGGTTETQYF. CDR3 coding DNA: TGTGCCTGGAGTGTTGACGGCGGGACCACAGAGACCCAGTACTTC.

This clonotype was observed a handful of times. CDR3 sequence: CSGTGLAAPDTQYF. CDR3 coding DNA: TGCAGCGGAACGGGACTAGCGGCTCCAGATACGCAGTATTTT. The J gene is TRBJ2-3, the V gene TRBV29-1; the match to TRBD2 covers 11 bases. The V gene end was trimmed by 7 bases and the J gene end by 4 bases; junction bases not matched to a gene: 7. This CDR3 comprises 14 residues. Germline CDR1 reads SQVTM; CDR2 reads ANQGSEA.

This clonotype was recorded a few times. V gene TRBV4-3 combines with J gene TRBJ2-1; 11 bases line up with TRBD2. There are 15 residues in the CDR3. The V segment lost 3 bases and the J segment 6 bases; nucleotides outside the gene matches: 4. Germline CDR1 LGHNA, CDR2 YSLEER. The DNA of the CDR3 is TGCGCCAGCAGCCACGGACTAGCGGGCAGCAATGAGCAGTTCTTC. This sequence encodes CASSHGLAGSNEQFF.

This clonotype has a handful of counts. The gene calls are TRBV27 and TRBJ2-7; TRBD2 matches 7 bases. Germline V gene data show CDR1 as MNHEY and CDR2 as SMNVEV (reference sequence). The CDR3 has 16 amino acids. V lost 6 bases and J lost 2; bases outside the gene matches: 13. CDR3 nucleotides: TGTGCCAGCAGCCCAAGCGGGACTTACAAAACCTACGAGCAGTACTTC. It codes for CASSPSGTYKTYEQYF.

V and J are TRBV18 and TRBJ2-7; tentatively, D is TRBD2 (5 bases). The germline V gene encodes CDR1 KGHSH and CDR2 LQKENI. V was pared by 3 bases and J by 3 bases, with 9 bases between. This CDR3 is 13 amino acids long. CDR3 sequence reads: CASSPVLGYEQYF. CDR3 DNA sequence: TGTGCCAGCTCACCGGTACTAGGCTACGAGCAGTACTTC.

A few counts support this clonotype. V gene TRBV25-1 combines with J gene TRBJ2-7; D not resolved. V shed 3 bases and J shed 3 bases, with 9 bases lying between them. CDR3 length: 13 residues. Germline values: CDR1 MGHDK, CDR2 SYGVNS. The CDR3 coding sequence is TGTGCCAGCAGTGATCCCCCCCACTACGAGCAGTACTTC. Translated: CASSDPPHYEQYF.

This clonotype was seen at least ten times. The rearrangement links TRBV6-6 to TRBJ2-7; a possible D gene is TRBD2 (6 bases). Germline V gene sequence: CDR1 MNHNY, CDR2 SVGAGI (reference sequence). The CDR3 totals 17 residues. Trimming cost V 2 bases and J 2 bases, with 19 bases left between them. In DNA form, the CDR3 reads TGTGCCAGCAGTTACACAATGGGCGGGAAAGGGGCCTACGAGCAGTACTTC. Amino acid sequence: CASSYTMGGKGAYEQYF.

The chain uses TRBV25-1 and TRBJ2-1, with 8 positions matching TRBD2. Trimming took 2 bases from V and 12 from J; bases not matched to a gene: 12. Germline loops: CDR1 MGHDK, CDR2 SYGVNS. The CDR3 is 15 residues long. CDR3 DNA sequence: TGTGCCAGCAGTGAAGTTGGGACTAGAATTAAAGGGCAGTTCTTC. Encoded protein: CASSEVGTRIKGQFF. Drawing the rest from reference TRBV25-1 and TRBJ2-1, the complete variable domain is EADIYQTPRYLVIGTGKKITLECSQTMGHDKMYWYQQDPGMELHLIHYSYGVNSTEKGDLSSESTVSRIRTEHFPLTLESARPSHTSQYLCASSEVGTRIKGQFFGPGTRLTVL.

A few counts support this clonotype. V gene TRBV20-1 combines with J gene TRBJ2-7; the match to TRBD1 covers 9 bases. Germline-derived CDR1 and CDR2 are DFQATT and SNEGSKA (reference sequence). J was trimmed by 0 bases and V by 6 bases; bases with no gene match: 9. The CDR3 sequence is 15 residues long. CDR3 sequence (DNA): TGCAGTGCCCGCCGGGACAGGGACCTCTCCTACGAGCAGTACTTC. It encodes CSARRDRDLSYEQYF.

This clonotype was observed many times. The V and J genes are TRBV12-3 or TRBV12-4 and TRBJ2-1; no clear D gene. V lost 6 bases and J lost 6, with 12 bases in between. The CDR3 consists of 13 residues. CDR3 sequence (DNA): TGTGCCAGCAGCTCCCTCGCGCCCAATGAGCAGTTCTTC. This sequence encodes CASSSLAPNEQFF.